A single sample gave rise to the 2 T cell receptor beta chains below, sequenced in a study of T cells expressing NK-cell markers. TCRdb reprocessed the 5' RACE reads and reports one entry per CDR3 protein, with no DNA. The sample totals some 450,000 distinct CDR3 sequences. Sequences were obtained from blood T cells: a sorted CD56 or NKG2C T cell subset, CD4+ or CD8+ T cells, or bulk PBMC T cells (not recorded which). The receptors were sampled from a woman between 18 and 75 years old in good health.

V gene TRBV6-1 combines with J gene TRBJ1-2; as DNA is missing, the TRBD1 call by TCRdb cannot be tested. The CDR3 consists of 16 residues. Germline V lookup: CDR1 MNHNS, CDR2 SASEGT. The CDR3 loop reads CASTRTGGATYYGYTF.

This chain uses TRBV12-3 or TRBV12-4 with TRBJ1-4. The CDR3 is 14 residues long. The CDR3 spells CASSSRAGGEKLFF.